These T cell receptor beta chains were read from a single sample in a study of shared clonotypes between healthy human individuals. Clones were read by immunoSEQ multiplex PCR, and TCRdb kept only the in-frame ones, dropping some. Among some 1 million clones listed, approximately 76% were seen once. Sequenced material: memory CD4+ T cells sorted from blood. Receptors originate from a man aged 18 to 29 in good health. CDR3s include the opening cysteine and the closing phenylalanine or tryptophan. A D gene is named only where the DNA matches it firmly. Size is stated for part of the rows, as once, few or many counts, or as a class when the clone is expanded.

len	d_gene	abundance	v_gene	j_gene	CDR3aa	CDR3nt
17	TRBD2	.	TRBV9	TRBJ2-3	CASSMQASGGAVDTQYF	TGTGCCAGCAGCATGCAGGCGAGCGGGGGGGCCGTAGATACGCAGTATTTT
15	.	.	TRBV6-6	TRBJ1-6	CASSYSTPYNSPLHF	TGTGCCAGCAGTTACTCAACACCTTATAATTCACCCCTCCACTTT
13	.	.	TRBV11-2	TRBJ2-5	CASKLGLQETQYF	TGTGCCAGCAAGCTAGGGCTCCAAGAGACCCAGTACTTC
14	.	.	TRBV9	TRBJ2-2	CASSVTETTGELFF	TGTGCCAGCAGCGTCACAGAAACCACCGGGGAGCTGTTTTTT
13	.	.	TRBV5-6	TRBJ1-4	CASSSRGTEKLFF	TGTGCCAGCAGCAGCAGGGGAACAGAAAAACTGTTTTTT
15	TRBD1	.	TRBV5-1	TRBJ2-1	CASSDQGAPYNEQFF	TGCGCCAGCAGTGATCAGGGGGCCCCCTACAATGAGCAGTTCTTC
13	TRBD1	.	TRBV27	TRBJ1-1	CASSLLTGGQAFF	TGTGCCAGCAGTTTACTTACAGGGGGCCAAGCTTTCTTT
15	.	.	TRBV5-1	TRBJ1-5	CASSLESGGGQPQHF	TGCGCCAGCAGCTTGGAGTCGGGGGGCGGCCAGCCCCAGCATTTT
16	TRBD2	.	TRBV4-2	TRBJ2-3	CASSPNRAGGGDTQYF	TGTGCCAGCAGCCCGAATAGGGCGGGAGGGGGAGATACGCAGTATTTT
13	.	.	TRBV30	TRBJ1-5	CAWSLGDYQPQHF	TGTGCCTGGAGTCTCGGTGATTATCAGCCCCAGCATTTT
15	TRBD1	.	TRBV6-1	TRBJ2-2	CASSDGQGHIRELFF	TGTGCCAGCAGTGATGGACAGGGGCACATCAGGGAGCTGTTTTTT
11	.	.	TRBV2	TRBJ1-1	CASRRGAEAFF	TGTGCCAGCAGGAGGGGGGCTGAAGCTTTCTTT
13	TRBD1	.	TRBV30	TRBJ1-1	CAWTGTGVSNAFF	TGTGCCTGGACTGGGACAGGGGTTTCGAACGCTTTCTTT
14	.	.	TRBV18	TRBJ2-5	CASSPVPGQETQYF	TGTGCCAGCTCACCCGTTCCCGGGCAAGAGACCCAGTACTTC
14	.	.	TRBV5-4	TRBJ2-5	CASTEDPGRETQYF	TGTGCCAGCACCGAGGACCCCGGACGAGAGACCCAGTACTTC
17	.	few	TRBV9	TRBJ2-3	CASSVDWSGSKGNTQYF	TGTGCCAGCAGCGTAGATTGGAGCGGGTCAAAGGGGAATACGCAGTATTTT
14	.	many	TRBV6-5	TRBJ1-1	CASSYPGMNTEAFF	TGTGCCAGCAGTTACCCAGGGATGAACACTGAAGCTTTCTTT
19	.	.	TRBV21-1	TRBJ2-3	CASSKALYPRLAGTDTQYF	TGTGCCAGCAGCAAAGCGCTTTATCCTCGACTAGCGGGAACAGATACGCAGTATTTT
14	.	once	TRBV2	TRBJ2-3	CASTTAPQADTQYF	TGTGCCAGCACCACCGCTCCCCAAGCAGATACGCAGTATTTT
14	.	.	TRBV7-6	TRBJ1-6	CASSLGSTDSPLHF	TGTGCCAGCAGCTTAGGCAGTACCGATTCACCCCTCCACTTT
16	.	.	TRBV5-4	TRBJ2-2	CASSTGRGLNTGELFF	TGTGCCAGCAGCACCGGACGGGGACTTAACACCGGGGAGCTGTTTTTT
15	.	once	TRBV5-1	TRBJ2-7	CASSPGVGSSYEQYF	TGCGCCAGCAGCCCAGGGGTAGGGAGCTCCTACGAGCAGTACTTC
16	TRBD2	.	TRBV7-8	TRBJ2-3	CASSLLTSGNPDTQYF	TGTGCCAGCAGCCTCCTGACTAGCGGGAACCCAGATACGCAGTATTTT
19	TRBD1	.	TRBV7-6	TRBJ1-2	CASSSHGGDRAVYDYGYTF	TGTGCCAGCAGCTCCCACGGCGGGGACAGGGCGGTTTACGACTATGGCTACACCTTC
15	.	.	TRBV5-1	TRBJ1-5	CASSLDTSSNQPQHF	TGCGCCAGCAGCTTAGATACATCTAGCAATCAGCCCCAGCATTTT
15	TRBD2	.	TRBV10-2	TRBJ2-1	CASSESPSGGHEQFF	TGCGCCAGCAGTGAGTCTCCTAGCGGGGGCCATGAGCAGTTCTTC
14	.	.	TRBV5-4	TRBJ2-7	CASSPGGSSYEQYF	TGTGCCAGCAGCCCCGGGGGTAGCTCCTACGAGCAGTACTTC
15	TRBD2	few	TRBV11-2	TRBJ2-3	CASSPGLAGADTQYF	TGTGCCAGCAGCCCGGGACTAGCGGGGGCCGATACGCAGTATTTT
14	.	.	TRBV6-5	TRBJ2-5	CASSLLVAQETQYF	TGTGCCAGCAGTCTCCTAGTCGCCCAAGAGACCCAGTACTTC
15	TRBD1	.	TRBV25-1	TRBJ2-7	CASSEMGGTDYEQYF	TGTGCCAGCAGTGAAATGGGTGGGACAGACTACGAGCAGTACTTC
15	TRBD2	.	TRBV6-5	TRBJ2-5	CASSASGGSQETQYF	TGTGCCAGCAGTGCTAGCGGGGGGAGCCAAGAGACCCAGTACTTC
14	TRBD1	.	TRBV30	TRBJ2-7	CAWSRGQGAYEQYF	TGTGCCTGGAGTCGGGGACAGGGGGCTTACGAGCAGTACTTC
14	.	.	TRBV4-1	TRBJ2-7	CASSQDISRYEQYF	TGCGCCAGCAGCCAAGACATTTCCCGATACGAGCAGTACTTC
14	.	.	TRBV11-3	TRBJ2-1	CASSLGSNYNEQFF	TGTGCCAGCAGCTTAGGCTCTAATTACAATGAGCAGTTCTTC
16	.	.	TRBV7-8	TRBJ1-1	CASSPQRDKKNTEAFF	TGTGCCAGCAGCCCTCAACGGGACAAAAAGAACACTGAAGCTTTCTTT
15	.	.	TRBV5-3	TRBJ1-2	CARSLVAGAGAGYTF	TGTGCCAGAAGCTTGGTGGCGGGGGCAGGAGCTGGCTACACCTTC
11	.	.	TRBV10-3	TRBJ1-1	CAISAGTEAFF	TGTGCCATCAGTGCCGGCACTGAAGCTTTCTTT
12	.	.	TRBV19	TRBJ2-1	CASSLQASEQFF	TGTGCCAGTAGTTTACAGGCTAGTGAGCAGTTCTTC
13	TRBD1	.	TRBV5-5	TRBJ1-1	CASSFTGDTEAFF	TGTGCCAGCAGCTTCACAGGGGACACTGAAGCTTTCTTT
13	.	.	TRBV5-8	TRBJ2-3	CASSLGGTSAQYF	TGTGCCAGCAGCTTGGGCGGGACATCGGCGCAGTATTTT
13	.	.	TRBV6-6	TRBJ2-1	CATYPASEIEQFF	TGTGCCACCTACCCGGCCTCGGAGATTGAGCAGTTCTTC
15	.	.	TRBV4-1	TRBJ1-2	CASSLGAGGDYGYTF	TGCGCCAGCAGCTTGGGGGCAGGTGGGGACTATGGCTACACCTTC
16	TRBD1	.	TRBV5-6	TRBJ1-1	CASSLGPGQVNTEAFF	TGTGCCAGCAGCTTGGGCCCCGGACAGGTGAACACTGAAGCTTTCTTT
15	.	many	TRBV27	TRBJ1-1	CASSLRQPLNTEAFF	TGTGCCAGCAGTTTGAGGCAGCCCCTAAACACTGAAGCTTTCTTT
15	.	.	TRBV6-5	TRBJ1-5	CASAPGHGGNQPQHF	TGTGCCAGCGCCCCCGGCCACGGTGGCAATCAGCCCCAGCATTTT
13	.	.	TRBV2	TRBJ1-6	CASGYREDSPLHF	TGTGCCAGCGGGTACAGGGAGGATTCACCCCTCCACTTT
13	.	.	TRBV2	TRBJ1-3	CASSDGQRLRGYF	TGTGCCAGCAGTGACGGTCAGAGGCTGAGGGGGTATTTT
14	TRBD2	many	TRBV5-1	TRBJ2-7	CASSLGGRPYEQYF	TGCGCCAGCAGCTTGGGCGGGAGGCCTTACGAGCAGTACTTC
16	.	.	TRBV5-6	TRBJ1-4	CASSHRGLTPNEKLFF	TGTGCCAGCAGCCACCGCGGCTTGACCCCGAATGAAAAACTGTTTTTT
15	.	.	TRBV4-1	TRBJ2-7	CASSQGTTFSYEQYF	TGCGCCAGCAGCCAAGGTACGACCTTCTCCTACGAGCAGTACTTC
14	.	.	TRBV2	TRBJ1-4	CASREGSMGEKLFF	TGTGCCAGCAGAGAAGGGTCGATGGGGGAAAAACTGTTTTTT
17	TRBD1	many	TRBV5-4	TRBJ1-1	CASSLKSGTGGNTEAFF	TGTGCCAGCAGCTTAAAGTCTGGGACAGGGGGGAACACTGAAGCTTTCTTT
15	TRBD1	.	TRBV19	TRBJ1-6	CATTSKTGNDSPLHF	TGTGCCACTACATCGAAGACAGGGAATGACTCACCCCTCCACTTT
11	.	.	TRBV6-1	TRBJ2-7	CASSGRPEQYF	TGTGCCAGCAGTGGCCGCCCCGAGCAGTACTTC